The 4 T cell receptor beta chains reported below all come from one sample, sequenced in a study of T cell responses to AZD1222 COVID-19 vaccine (dated by TCRdb to about 2021). Reading the label with the study, this specimen's time point is: about 28 days (+/-7) after the second vaccine dose. Libraries came from the immunoSEQ multiplex PCR assay. The immuneACCESS repertoire file appears here via TCRdb, limited to in-frame rearrangements. These files lack a portion of the clones; in checked studies, under half of the deficit traces to unresolved V genes, and the cause of the others is not known. The sample contains around 150,000 clones, around 90% of them found a single time. The ten largest clonotypes hold more than 1% of the sample. This specimen consisted of peripheral blood, obtained 28 days after the second AZD1222 dose. All receptors derive from an adult who received the AZD1222 COVID-19 vaccine.

V and J are TRBV11-2 and TRBJ2-7; the match to TRBD1 covers 8 bases. CDR3 size: 15 residues. Trimming took 5 bases from V and 2 from J; bases not matched to a gene: 8. Germline CDR1 SGHAT, CDR2 FQNNGV. CDR3 sequence: CASSPTGTGAYEQYF. The CDR3 DNA reads TGTGCCAGCAGCCCCACCGGGACAGGAGCCTACGAGCAGTACTTC.

The chain links TRBV7-2 to TRBJ1-1; no clear D. V was shortened by 3 bases and J by 4 bases, with 12 bases between the two germline ends. The CDR3 is made up of 14 amino acids. Germline V gives CDR1 SGHTA, CDR2 FQGNSA. CDR3 nucleotide sequence: TGTGCCAGCAGCTTGGCCGGGAGAGGCACTGAAGCTTTCTTT. Amino acids: CASSLAGRGTEAFF. The full variable domain, in which reference TRBV7-2 and TRBJ1-1 provide the parts outside the CDR3, is GAGVSQSPSNKVTEKGKDVELRCDPISGHTALYWYRQSLGQGLEFLIYFQGNSAPDKSGLPSDRFSAERTGGSVSTLTIQRTQQEDSAVYLCASSLAGRGTEAFFGQGTRLTVV.

The genes are TRBV10-3 and TRBJ1-6; D remains ambiguous. This CDR3 is built from 13 residues. Trimming took off 7 bases at V and 6 bases at J, with 10 bases between the two ends. Per the germline V gene, CDR1 is ENHRY and CDR2 is SYGVKD. The CDR3 protein is CAINPDLNSPLHF. Written as DNA, the CDR3 is TGTGCCATCAACCCGGACCTTAATTCACCCCTCCACTTT.

The chain carries TRBV3-1 (or the pseudogene TRBV3-2) and TRBJ2-6; D might be TRBD1 (6 bases). This CDR3 comprises 16 residues. Trimming stripped 0 bases from V and 4 bases from J, with 10 bases between. CDR1 is LGHDT and CDR2 is YNNKEL in the germline V gene (reference sequence). The DNA for the CDR3 is TGTGCCAGCAGCCAAGATTCAGGGACAGGGGCCAACGTCCTGACTTTC. It specifies CASSQDSGTGANVLTF.